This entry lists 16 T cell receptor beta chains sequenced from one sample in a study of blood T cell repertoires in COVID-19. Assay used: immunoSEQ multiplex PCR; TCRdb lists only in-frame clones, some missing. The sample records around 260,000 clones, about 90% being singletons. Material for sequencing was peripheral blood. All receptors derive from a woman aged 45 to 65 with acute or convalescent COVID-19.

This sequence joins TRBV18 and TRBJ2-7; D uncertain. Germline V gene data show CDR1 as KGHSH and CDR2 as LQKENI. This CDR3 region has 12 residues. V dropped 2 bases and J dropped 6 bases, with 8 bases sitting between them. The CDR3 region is CASSPVPLEQYF. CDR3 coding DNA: TGTGCCAGCTCACCAGTCCCACTCGAGCAGTACTTC.

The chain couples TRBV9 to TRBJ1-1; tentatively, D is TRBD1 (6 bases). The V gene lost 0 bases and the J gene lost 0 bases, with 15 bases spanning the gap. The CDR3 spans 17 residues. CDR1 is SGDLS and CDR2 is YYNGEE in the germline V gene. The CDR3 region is CASSVATGQLMNTEAFF. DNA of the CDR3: TGTGCCAGCAGCGTAGCTACCGGACAGCTCATGAACACTGAAGCTTTCTTT.

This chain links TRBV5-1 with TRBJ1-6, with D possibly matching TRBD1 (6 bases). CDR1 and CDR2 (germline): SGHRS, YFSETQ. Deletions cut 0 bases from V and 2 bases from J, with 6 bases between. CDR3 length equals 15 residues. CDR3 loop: CASSLDRAYNSPLHF. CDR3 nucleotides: TGCGCCAGCAGCTTGGACAGGGCCTATAATTCACCCCTCCACTTT.

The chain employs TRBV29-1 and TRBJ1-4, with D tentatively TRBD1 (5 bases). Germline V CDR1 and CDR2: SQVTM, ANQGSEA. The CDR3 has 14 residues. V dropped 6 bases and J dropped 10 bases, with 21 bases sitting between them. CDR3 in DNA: TGCAGCGTACTCGCCGGAGGCGCGGGGGGAAAACTGTTTTTT. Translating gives CSVLAGGAGGKLFF.

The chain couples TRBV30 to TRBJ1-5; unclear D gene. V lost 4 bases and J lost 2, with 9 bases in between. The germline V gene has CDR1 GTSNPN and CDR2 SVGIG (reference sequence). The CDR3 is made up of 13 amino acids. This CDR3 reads CAWNLGGNQPQHF. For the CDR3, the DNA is TGTGCCTGGAATTTAGGAGGCAATCAGCCCCAGCATTTT.

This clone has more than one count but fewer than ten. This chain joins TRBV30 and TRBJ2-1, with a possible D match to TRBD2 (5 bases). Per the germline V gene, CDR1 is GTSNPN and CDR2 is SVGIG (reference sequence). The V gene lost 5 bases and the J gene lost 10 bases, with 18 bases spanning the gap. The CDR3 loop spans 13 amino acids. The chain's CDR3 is CAWDFTRAFEQFF. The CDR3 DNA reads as TGTGCCTGGGATTTTACTAGGGCATTCGAGCAGTTCTTC.

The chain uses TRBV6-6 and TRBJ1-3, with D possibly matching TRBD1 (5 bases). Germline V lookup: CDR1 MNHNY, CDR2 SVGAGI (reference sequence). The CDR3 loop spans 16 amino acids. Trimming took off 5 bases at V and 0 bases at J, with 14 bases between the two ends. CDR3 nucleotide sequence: TGTGCCAGCAGTCCCCGAGGGACTAGCTCTGGAAACACCATATATTTT. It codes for CASSPRGTSSGNTIYF.

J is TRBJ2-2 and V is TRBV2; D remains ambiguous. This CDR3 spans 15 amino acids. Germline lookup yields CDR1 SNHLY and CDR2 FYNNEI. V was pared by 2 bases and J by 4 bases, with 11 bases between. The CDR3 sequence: CASSETRPFTGELFF. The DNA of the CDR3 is TGTGCCAGCAGTGAAACGCGGCCCTTCACCGGGGAGCTGTTTTTT.

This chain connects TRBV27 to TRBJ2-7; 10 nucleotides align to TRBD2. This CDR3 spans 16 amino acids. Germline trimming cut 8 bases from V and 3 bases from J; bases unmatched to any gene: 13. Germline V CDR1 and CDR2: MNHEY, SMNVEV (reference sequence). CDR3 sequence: CASWGGLAGAIYEQYF. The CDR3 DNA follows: TGTGCCAGCTGGGGGGGGCTAGCGGGAGCTATCTACGAGCAGTACTTC.

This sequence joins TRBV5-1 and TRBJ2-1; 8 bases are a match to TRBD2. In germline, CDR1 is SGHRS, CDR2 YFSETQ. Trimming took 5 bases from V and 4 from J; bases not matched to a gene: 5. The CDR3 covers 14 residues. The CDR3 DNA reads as TGCGCCAGCAGGGTAACTAGCGGTTACAATGAGCAGTTCTTC. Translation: CASRVTSGYNEQFF.

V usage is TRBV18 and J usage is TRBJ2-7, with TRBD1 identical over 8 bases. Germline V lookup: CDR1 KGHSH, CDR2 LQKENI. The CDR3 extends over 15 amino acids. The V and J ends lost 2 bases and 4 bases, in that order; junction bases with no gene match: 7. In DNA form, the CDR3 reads TGTGCCAGCTCACCAGGGAGACAGGGGTTTTACGAGCAGTACTTC. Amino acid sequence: CASSPGRQGFYEQYF.

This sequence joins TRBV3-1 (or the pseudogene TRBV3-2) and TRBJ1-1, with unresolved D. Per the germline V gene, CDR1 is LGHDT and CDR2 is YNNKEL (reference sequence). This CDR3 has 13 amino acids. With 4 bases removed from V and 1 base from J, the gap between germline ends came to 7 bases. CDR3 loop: CASSRRANTEAFF. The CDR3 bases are TGTGCCAGCAGCCGGAGGGCGAACACTGAAGCTTTCTTT.

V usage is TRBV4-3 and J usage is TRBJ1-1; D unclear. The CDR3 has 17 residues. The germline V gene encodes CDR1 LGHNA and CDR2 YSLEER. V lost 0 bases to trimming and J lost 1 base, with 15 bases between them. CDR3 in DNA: TGCGCCAGCAGCCAAGATTGGGCCGGAGGAACGAACACTGAAGCTTTCTTT. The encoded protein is CASSQDWAGGTNTEAFF.

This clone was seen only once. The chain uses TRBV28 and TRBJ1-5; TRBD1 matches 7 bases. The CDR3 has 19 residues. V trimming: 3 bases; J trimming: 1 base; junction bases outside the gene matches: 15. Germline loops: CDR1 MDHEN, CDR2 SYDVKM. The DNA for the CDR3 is TGTGCCAGCAGTTTCTCATATATCACAGGGGTCTTGAGCAATCAGCCCCAGCATTTT. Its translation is CASSFSYITGVLSNQPQHF.

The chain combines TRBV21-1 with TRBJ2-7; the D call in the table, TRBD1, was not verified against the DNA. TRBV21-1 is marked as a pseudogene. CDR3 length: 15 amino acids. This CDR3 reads CASSSPRQGSYEQYF. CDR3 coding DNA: TGTGCCAGCAGCTCCCCCCGACAGGGCTCCTACGAGCAGTACTTC.

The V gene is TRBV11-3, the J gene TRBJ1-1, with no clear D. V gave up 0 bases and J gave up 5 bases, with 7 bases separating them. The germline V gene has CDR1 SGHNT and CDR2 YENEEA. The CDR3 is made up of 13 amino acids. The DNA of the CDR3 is TGTGCCAGCAGCTTAGATCCGGAGACTGAAGCTTTCTTT. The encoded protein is CASSLDPETEAFF.